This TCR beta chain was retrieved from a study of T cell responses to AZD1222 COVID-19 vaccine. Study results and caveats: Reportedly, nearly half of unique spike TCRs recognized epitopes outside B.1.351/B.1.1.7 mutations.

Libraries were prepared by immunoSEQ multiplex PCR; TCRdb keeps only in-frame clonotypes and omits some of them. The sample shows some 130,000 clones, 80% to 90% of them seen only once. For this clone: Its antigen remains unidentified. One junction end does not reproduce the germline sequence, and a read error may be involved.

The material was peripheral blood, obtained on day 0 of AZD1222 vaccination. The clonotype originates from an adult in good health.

CDR3 amino acids: CATSRDRGGYEQYF. CDR3 bases: TGTGCCACCAGCCGAGACAGGGGGGGCTACGAGCAGTACTTC. The V call is TRBV15, the J call TRBJ2-7; 9 bases match TRBD1. There are 14 residues in the CDR3. CDR1 is LNHNV and CDR2 is YYDKDF in the germline V gene (reference sequence).